This paragraph reports one T cell receptor (beta chain). CDR1 is LNHNV, CDR2 YYDKDF, per germline (reference sequence). This CDR3 is 15 amino acids long. Trimming shortened V by 0 bases and J by 5 bases, and 14 bases separated the two germline ends. In the authors' workflow: Scientists estimated how many nucleated cells there were by amplifying reference gene primers. Measured with immunoSEQ multiplex PCR; TCRdb has only the in-frame clones, and not every one. The V and J calls and clone size come from that table; D and trimming were worked out from the DNA. Found here are 350,000 to 500,000 clones, about 87% of them singletons; the top ten hold around 0.92%. The entry originates in a study of blood T cell repertoires in COVID-19. At the level of the study: The United States, Italy and Spain provided the acute and convalescent COVID-19 samples.

Material for sequencing was peripheral blood. This TCR derives from a man aged 18 to 29 with COVID-19, enrolled during active disease. The gene calls are TRBV15 and TRBJ2-7; no firm D call. This chain's CDR3 is CATSRDVGGLNEQYF. DNA of the CDR3: TGTGCCACCAGCAGAGATGTCGGCGGTCTGAACGAGCAGTACTTC.